This TCR beta chain was identified during a study of blood T cell repertoires in COVID-19. The method was immunoSEQ multiplex PCR; TCRdb's version includes in-frame clones alone and lacks a portion of them. The table has approximately 300,000 clones, under 90% seen once. Participant reports of clinical history set cohort assignment. The CDR3 runs 13 residues. Per germline, CDR1 MRHNA and CDR2 SNTAGT. Losses at the gene ends were 8 bases for V and 3 bases for J; bases not matched to a gene: 6. Points on this clone: Other DNA sequences within the sample encode an identical CDR3.

Material for sequencing was PBMCs or T cells enriched from blood (not recorded which). This clonotype originated in a woman aged 18-35 years who had recovered from COVID-19. The V call is TRBV6-4, the J call TRBJ1-2; TRBD1 matches at 7 bases. The CDR3 region has the DNA TGTGCCAGCTCGCGGACAGGAGACTATGGCTACACCTTC. Its protein is CASSRTGDYGYTF.